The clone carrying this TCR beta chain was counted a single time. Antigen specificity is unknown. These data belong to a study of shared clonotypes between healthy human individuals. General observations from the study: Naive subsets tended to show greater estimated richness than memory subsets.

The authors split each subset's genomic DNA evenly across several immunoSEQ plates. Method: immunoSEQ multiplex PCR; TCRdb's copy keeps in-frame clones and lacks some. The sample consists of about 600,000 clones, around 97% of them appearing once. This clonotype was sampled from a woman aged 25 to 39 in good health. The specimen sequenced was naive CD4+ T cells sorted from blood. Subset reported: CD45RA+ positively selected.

CDR3 sequence (DNA): TGTGCCAGCAGCTCCCACAGAGACGGGCTAGCCAAAAACATTCAGTACTTC. This translates into CASSSHRDGLAKNIQYF. The chain combines TRBV7-8 with TRBJ2-4; no reliable D call. Germline loops: CDR1 SGHVS, CDR2 FQNEAQ. The CDR3 has 17 amino acids. V lost 4 bases and J lost 0, with 16 bases in between.